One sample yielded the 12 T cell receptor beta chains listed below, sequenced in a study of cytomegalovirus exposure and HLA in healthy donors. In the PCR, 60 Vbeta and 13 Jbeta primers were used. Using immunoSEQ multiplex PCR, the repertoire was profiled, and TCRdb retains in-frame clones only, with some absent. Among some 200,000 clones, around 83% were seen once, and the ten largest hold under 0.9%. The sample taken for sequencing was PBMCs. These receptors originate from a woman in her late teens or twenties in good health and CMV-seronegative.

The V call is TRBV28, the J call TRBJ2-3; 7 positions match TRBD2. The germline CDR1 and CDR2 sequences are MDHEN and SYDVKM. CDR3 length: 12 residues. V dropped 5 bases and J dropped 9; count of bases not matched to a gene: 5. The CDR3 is CASSPHGGTQYF. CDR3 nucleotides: TGTGCCAGCAGTCCCCACGGGGGGACGCAGTATTTT.

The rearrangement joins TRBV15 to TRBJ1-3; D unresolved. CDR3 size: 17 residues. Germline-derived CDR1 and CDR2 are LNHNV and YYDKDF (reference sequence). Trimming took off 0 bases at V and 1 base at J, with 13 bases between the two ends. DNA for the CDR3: TGTGCCACCAGCAGAGACGATTTGAGTTTGTCTGGAAACACCATATATTTT. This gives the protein CATSRDDLSLSGNTIYF.

The CDR3 here is CASSPSGTGQETQYF. The CDR3 nucleotides read TGTGCCAGCAGTCCGTCCGGGACAGGGCAAGAGACCCAGTACTTC. J is TRBJ2-5 and V is TRBV25-1, with 9 bases aligning to TRBD1. This CDR3 is 15 amino acids long. V lost 5 bases and J lost 2; bases outside the gene matches: 6. Germline assignment: CDR1 MGHDK and CDR2 SYGVNS.

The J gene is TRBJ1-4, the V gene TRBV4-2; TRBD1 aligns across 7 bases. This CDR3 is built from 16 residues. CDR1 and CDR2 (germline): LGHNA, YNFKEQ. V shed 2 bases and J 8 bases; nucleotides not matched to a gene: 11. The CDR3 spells CASSQRDTGEGEKLFF. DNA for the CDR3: TGTGCCAGCAGCCAAAGGGACACAGGGGAAGGGGAAAAACTGTTTTTT.

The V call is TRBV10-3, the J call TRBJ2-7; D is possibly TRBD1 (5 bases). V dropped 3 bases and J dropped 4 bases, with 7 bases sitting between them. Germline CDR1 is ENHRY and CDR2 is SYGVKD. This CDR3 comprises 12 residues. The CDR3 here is CAISDRAYEQYF. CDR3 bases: TGTGCCATCAGTGACAGGGCTTACGAGCAGTACTTC.

CDR3 sequence (DNA): TGTGCCAGCAGTTCCACGGAGCGGGGGAGCTCCTACGAGCAGTACTTC. This translates into CASSSTERGSSYEQYF. The chain employs TRBV27 and TRBJ2-7; 8 bases map to TRBD2. Germline loops: CDR1 MNHEY, CDR2 SMNVEV (reference sequence). Trimming removed 4 bases from V and 0 bases from J; junction bases left unmatched: 8. CDR3 length: 16 amino acids.

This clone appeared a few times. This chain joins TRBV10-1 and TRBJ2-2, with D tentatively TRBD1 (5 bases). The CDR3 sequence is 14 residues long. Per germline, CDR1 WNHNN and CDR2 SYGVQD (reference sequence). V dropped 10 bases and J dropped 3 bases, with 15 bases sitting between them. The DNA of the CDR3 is TGCGCCACGAAAGACAGCGAATACACCGGGGAGCTGTTTTTT. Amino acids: CATKDSEYTGELFF.

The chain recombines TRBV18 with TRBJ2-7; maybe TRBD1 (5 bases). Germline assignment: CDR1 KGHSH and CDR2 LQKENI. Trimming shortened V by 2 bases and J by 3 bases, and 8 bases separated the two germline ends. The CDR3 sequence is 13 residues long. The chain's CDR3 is CASSPAQVYEQYF. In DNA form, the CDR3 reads TGTGCCAGCTCACCAGCACAGGTCTACGAGCAGTACTTC.

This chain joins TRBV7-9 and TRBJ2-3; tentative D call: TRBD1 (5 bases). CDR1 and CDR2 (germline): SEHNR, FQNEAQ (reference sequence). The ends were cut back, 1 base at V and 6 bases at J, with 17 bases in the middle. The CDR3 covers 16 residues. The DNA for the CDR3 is TGTGCCAGCAGCTTAGACAGTGGGCAGGGAAAGGATACGCAGTATTTT. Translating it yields CASSLDSGQGKDTQYF.

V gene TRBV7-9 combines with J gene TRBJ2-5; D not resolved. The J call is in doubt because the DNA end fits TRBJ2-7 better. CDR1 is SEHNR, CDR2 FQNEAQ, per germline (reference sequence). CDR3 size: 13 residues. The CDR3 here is CATLRLVTYEQYF. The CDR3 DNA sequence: TGTGCCACCCTGAGGCTGGTAACCTACGAGCAGTACTTC.

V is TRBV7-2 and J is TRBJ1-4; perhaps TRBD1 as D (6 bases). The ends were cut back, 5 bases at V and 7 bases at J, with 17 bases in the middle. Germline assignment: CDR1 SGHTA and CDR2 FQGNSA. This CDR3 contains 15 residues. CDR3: CASSPGARASEKLFF. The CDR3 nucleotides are TGTGCCAGCAGCCCAGGGGCCAGGGCCAGTGAAAAACTGTTTTTT.

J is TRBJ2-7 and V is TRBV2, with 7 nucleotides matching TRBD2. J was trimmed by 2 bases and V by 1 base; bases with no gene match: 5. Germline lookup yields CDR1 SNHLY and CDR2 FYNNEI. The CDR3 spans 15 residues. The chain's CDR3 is CASSEGEGGTYEQYF. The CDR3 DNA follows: TGTGCCAGCAGTGAAGGGGAGGGTGGGACCTACGAGCAGTACTTC.